The present TCR beta chain was sequenced within a study of persistence of HIV-infected CD4 T cells (TCRdb year 2020). Context from the whole study: CMV- and HIV-1 Gag-responding CD4+ T cells were isolated from ART-treated individuals so that antigen-driven clonal expansion of HIV-1-infected cells could be examined. The median time the participants had spent on suppressive ART was 8 years. Apart from two participants who underwent leukapheresis at a single time point, peripheral blood samples of up to about 180 mL were collected from participants at multiple time points. The clonality of all cells in each sorted population was assessed by TCRbeta sequencing, whereas the clonality of infected cells was assessed by proviral sequencing. For the TCR cluster analysis across participants, roughly eight participants were included for CMV and more than five participants for Gag.

The immunoSEQ hsTCRB assay version 4 in survey mode was used to sequence TCRbeta repertoires from genomic DNA. For TCRbeta sequencing, genomic DNA was diluted to approximately 10 ng/uL, with up to about 1 ug used per sample. The published analysis was carried out like this. TCRbeta data analysis was done in ImmunoSeq Analyzer 3.0, and diversity was calculated on productive nucleotide rearrangements. Using the Immunarch R package, lower-bound TCR diversity was estimated with the improved Chao index and clonality was estimated with the Gini coefficient. Nucleotide rearrangements that differed but encoded the same CDR3beta amino acid sequence were counted as separate clonotypes. Differential abundance analysis found TCRbeta sequences that were significantly enriched in antigen-responding cells compared with anti-CD3/anti-CD28-activated cells. GLIPH2 clustered TCRs by predicted peptide-MHC specificity, both within individual participants and across merged participant data sets. TCRdb took this table from immuneACCESS and kept in-frame rearrangements with V and J called. Such tables lack part of the clones; where checked against another copy, unresolved V genes explain under half of the gap, and the rest is unexplained. D and trimming were read from the DNA, whereas the V and J calls and clone size are those reported in that table. For this sample the table gives approximately 40,000 clones, of which around 78% were detected only once. 11% to 15% of the sample is in the top ten clones.

Its CDR3 holds 14 amino acids, cysteine through phenylalanine. Just the 42-base CDR3 DNA is kept, in frame starting at base 1. Sequences SQVTM (CDR1) and ANQGSEA (CDR2) are obtained from the germline V gene. From V the trimming removes 6 bases and from J it removes 5 bases, while the gene matches leave 11 bases of the junction unaccounted for. Study-level results and caveats: Within the same sorted populations, how oligoclonal the TCRs were correlated with how oligoclonal the proviruses were. Few individuals were included in the study, and only a limited range of antigens was tested. Degenerate expanded CDR3beta sequences were enriched in antigen-responding cells, suggesting convergent selection of CD4+ responses to CMV and Gag. Bulk TCR analyses could not be restricted to the rare CMV-responding cells that actually carried HIV-1 proviruses. Significantly lower TCRbeta richness was observed in CMV- and Gag-responding cells than in anti-CD3/anti-CD28-responding cells, and higher oligoclonality was observed in CMV-responding cells than in CD3/CD28-stimulated and Gag-responding cells.

Reading the label with the study, this specimen's treatment or condition is: suppressive antiretroviral therapy. A pool of overlapping HIV-1 Gag 15-mer peptides, at 0.75 to 1 ug per peptide per mL, was used to stimulate the cells. Nonresponding CD40L-negative CD69-negative CD45RO-high memory CD4+ T cells were sorted as memory populations depleted of antigen-responding cells. HIV-1-infected adults in whom suppressive ART had been started during chronic infection were enrolled as participants. Plasma HIV-1 RNA had been undetectable (below 50 copies/mL) in participants for at least 4 years. To be included, a participant needed positive CMV serology and a CD4+ T cell count above 400 cells/uL. Before stimulation, PBMCs were isolated using density centrifugation and depleted of CD8+ T cells. For roughly 17 hours, CD8-depleted PBMCs were stimulated with anti-CD28/CD49d costimulation, a CD40-blocking antibody, and enfuvirtide, which was added to prevent new infections. Cell sorting was done on a Beckman Coulter MoFlo Legacy or XDP sorter, and dead cells were excluded with propidium iodide. Genomic DNA was extracted using the QIAamp DNA Mini Kit for samples with more than one million cells and using the Quick-DNA Microprep Kit for all other samples.

This clone was detected a few times. Its target antigen remains unknown. No clone much larger than this one lies a single base away; base qualities are absent. This receptor was obtained from an adult man with HIV who was CMV-seropositive. Recombination joined TRBV29-1 with TRBJ1-1; 8 bases in the junction line up with TRBD1. The material sequenced was CD4+ T cells sorted from PBMCs after approximately 19-hour stimulation, taken from a patient who received antiretroviral therapy. The sample's cell subset or site label, in plain terms: CD40L-CD69- CD45RO-high memory CD4 T cells not responding to Gag peptides. Here the CDR3 is given as CSVVGTGRGTEAFF. The nucleotides are TGCAGCGTGGTCGGGACAGGCAGGGGAACTGAAGCTTTCTTT.